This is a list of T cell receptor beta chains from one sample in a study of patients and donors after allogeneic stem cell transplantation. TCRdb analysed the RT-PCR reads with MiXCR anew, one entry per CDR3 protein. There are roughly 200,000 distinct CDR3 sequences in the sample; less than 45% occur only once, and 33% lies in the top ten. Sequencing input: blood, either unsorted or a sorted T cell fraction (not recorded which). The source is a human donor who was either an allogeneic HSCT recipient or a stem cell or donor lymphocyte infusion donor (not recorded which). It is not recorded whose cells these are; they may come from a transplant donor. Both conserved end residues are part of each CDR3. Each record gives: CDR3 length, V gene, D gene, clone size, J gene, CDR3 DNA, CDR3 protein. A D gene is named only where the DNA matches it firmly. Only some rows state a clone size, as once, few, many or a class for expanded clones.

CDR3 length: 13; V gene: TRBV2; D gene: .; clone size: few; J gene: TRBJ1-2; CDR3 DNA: TGTGCCAGCAGTGAAGTAACAGGCTATGGCTACACCTTC; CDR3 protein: CASSEVTGYGYTF
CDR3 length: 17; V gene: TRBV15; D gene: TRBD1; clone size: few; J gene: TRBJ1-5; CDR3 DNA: TGTGCCACCAGCCCGAGGGGACAGTTGGTTAGCAATCAGCCCCAGCATTTT; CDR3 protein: CATSPRGQLVSNQPQHF
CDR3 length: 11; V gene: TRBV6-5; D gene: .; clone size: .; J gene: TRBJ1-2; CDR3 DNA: TGTGCCAGCACCGGGGGCTATGGCTACACCTTC; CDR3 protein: CASTGGYGYTF
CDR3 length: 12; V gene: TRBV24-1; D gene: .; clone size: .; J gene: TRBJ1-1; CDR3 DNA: TGTGCCACCAGTGATTCCCTGGGCACCTCAGTCTTT; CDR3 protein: CATSDSLGTSVF
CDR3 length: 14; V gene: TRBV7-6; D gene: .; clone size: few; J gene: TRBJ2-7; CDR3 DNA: TGTGCCAGCAGCTTAAGGGAGAGCTCCTACGAGCAGTACTTC; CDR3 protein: CASSLRESSYEQYF
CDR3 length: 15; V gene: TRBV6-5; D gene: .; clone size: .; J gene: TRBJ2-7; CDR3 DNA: TGTGCCAGCAGTTACTCAAGGGACGGCACCTACGAGCAGTACTTC; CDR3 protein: CASSYSRDGTYEQYF
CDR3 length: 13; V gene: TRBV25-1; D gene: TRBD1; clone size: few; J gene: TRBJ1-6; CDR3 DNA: TGTGCCAGCAGTGAACAGGGGGTGGAACCCCTCCACTTT; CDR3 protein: CASSEQGVEPLHF
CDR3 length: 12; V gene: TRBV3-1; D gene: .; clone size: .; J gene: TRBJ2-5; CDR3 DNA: TGTGCCAGCAGCCAAGATAGGCAGACCCAGTACTTC; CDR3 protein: CASSQDRQTQYF
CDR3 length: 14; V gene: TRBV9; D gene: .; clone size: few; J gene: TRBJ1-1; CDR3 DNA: TGTGCCAGCAGCGTAGCCCCGGGGGACACTGAAGCTTTCTTT; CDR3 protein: CASSVAPGDTEAFF
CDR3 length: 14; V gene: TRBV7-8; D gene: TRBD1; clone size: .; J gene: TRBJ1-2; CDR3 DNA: TGTGCCAGCAGCTTAGAGACAGGGACCTATGGCTACACCTTC; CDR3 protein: CASSLETGTYGYTF
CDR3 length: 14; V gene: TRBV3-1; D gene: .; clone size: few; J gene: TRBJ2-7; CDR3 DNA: TGTGCCAGCAGCCCAGGAAATACAGGCTACGAGCAGTACTTC; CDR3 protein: CASSPGNTGYEQYF
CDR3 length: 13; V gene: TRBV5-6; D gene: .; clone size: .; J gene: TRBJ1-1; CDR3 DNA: TGTGCCAGCAGCTTGGCCGGAGCGCAGGGTGCTTTCTTT; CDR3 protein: CASSLAGAQGAFF
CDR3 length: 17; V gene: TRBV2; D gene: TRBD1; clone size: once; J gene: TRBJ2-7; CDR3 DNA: TGTGCCAGCAGCGGTACTGCTAAGGGGGCGCTATCCTACGAGCAGTACTTC; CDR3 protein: CASSGTAKGALSYEQYF
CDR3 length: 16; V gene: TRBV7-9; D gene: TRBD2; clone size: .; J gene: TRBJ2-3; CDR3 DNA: TGTGCCAGCAGTTCTATAGCGGGACTAAGCACAGATACGCAGTATTTT; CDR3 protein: CASSSIAGLSTDTQYF
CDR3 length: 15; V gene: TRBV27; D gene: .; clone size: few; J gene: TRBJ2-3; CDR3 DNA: TGTGCCAGCAGCCCTCCCCACGGGGCAGTTGGTACGCAGTATTTT; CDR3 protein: CASSPPHGAVGTQYF
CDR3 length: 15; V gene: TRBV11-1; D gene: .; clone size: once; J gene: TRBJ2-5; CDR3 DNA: TGTGCCAGCACGCGAGAGGATCCTCCCTATAAGACCCAGTACTTC; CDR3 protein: CASTREDPPYKTQYF
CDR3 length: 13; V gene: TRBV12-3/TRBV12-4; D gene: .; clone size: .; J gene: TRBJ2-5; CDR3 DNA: TGTGCCAGCACTCCGGGGGGCCGGGAGACCCAGTACTTC; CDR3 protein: CASTPGGRETQYF
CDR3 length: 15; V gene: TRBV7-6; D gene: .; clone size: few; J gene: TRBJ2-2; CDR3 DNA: TGTGCCAGCAGCCGCCGACAGATTAACACCGGGGAGCTGTTTTTT; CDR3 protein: CASSRRQINTGELFF
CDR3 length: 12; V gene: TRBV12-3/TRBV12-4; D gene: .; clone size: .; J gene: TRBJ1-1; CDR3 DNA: TGTGCCAGCAGTTTGAACTGGGCTGAAGCTTTCTTT; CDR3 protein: CASSLNWAEAFF
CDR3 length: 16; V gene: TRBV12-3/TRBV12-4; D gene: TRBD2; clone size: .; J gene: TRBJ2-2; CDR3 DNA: TGTGCCAGCACCGTAGCGGGAGGGAGTGGCACCGGGGAGCTGTTTTTT; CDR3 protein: CASTVAGGSGTGELFF
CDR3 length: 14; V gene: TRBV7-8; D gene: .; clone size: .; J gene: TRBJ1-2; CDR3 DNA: TGTGCCAGCAGCTTCGGGGCCGACGCTTATGGCTACACCTTC; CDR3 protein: CASSFGADAYGYTF
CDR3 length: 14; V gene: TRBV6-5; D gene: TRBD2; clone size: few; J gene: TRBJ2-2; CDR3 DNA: TGTGCCATCCTCTCACGAGCGGGAGTGGGGGAGCTGTTTTTT; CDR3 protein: CAILSRAGVGELFF
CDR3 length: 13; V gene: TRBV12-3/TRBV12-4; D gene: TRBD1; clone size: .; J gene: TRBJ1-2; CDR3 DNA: TGTGCCAGCAGTTTTACAGGGGGTAGTGGCTACACCTTC; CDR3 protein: CASSFTGGSGYTF
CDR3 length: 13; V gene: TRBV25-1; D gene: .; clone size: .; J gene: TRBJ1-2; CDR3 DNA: TGTGCCAGCAGTGAATATAAGGCATATGGCTACACCTTC; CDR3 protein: CASSEYKAYGYTF
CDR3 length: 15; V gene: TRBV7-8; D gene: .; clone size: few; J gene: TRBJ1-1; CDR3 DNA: TGTGCCAGCAGCTTAAATCCGGGGCCTAACACTGAAGCTTTCTTT; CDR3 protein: CASSLNPGPNTEAFF
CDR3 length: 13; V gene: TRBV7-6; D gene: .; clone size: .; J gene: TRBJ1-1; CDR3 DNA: TGTGCCAGCAGCTCGGAGCTTGACACTGAAGCTTTCTTT; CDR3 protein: CASSSELDTEAFF
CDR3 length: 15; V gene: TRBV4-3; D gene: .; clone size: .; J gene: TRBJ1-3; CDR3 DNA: TGCGCCAGCAGCCAAACCGGGAATATCGGAAACCCCATATATTTT; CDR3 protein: CASSQTGNIGNPIYF
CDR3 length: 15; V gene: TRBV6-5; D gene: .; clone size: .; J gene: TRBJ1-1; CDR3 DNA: TGTGCCAGCATATCCGCCGGGACACCCGACACTGAAGCTTTCTTT; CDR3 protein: CASISAGTPDTEAFF
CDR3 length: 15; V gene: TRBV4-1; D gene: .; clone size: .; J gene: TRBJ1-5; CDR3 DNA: TGCGCCAGCAGCCAAGATGGGGGGCGCAATCAGCCCCAGCATTTT; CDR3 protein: CASSQDGGRNQPQHF
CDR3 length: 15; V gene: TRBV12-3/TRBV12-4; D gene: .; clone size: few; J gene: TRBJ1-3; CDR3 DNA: TGTGCCAGCAGCCTTAAACCGAGCTCTGGAAACACCATATATTTT; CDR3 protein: CASSLKPSSGNTIYF
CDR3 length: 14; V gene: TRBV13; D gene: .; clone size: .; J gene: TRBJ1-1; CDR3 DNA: TGTGCCAGCAGCTTAGTGAAGGGTCCGACTGAAGCTTTCTTT; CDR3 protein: CASSLVKGPTEAFF
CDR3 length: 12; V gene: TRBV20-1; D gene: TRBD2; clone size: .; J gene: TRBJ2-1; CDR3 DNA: TGCAGCCCTAGCGGGAGGGCCGGAGAGCAGTTCTTC; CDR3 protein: CSPSGRAGEQFF
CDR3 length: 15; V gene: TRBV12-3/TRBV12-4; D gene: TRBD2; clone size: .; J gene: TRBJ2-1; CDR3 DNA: TGTGCCAGCATTCCTAGCGGGAGAGCCTACAATGAGCAGTTCTTC; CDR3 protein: CASIPSGRAYNEQFF
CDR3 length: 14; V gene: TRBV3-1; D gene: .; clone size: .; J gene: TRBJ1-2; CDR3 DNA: TGTGCCAGCAGCCAATTCCATGGCGGCCGTGGCTACACCTTC; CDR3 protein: CASSQFHGGRGYTF
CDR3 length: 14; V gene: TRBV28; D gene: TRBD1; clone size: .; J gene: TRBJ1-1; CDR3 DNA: TGTGCCAGCAGCCCTGTGACAGGGAGAACTGAAGCTTTCTTT; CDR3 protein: CASSPVTGRTEAFF
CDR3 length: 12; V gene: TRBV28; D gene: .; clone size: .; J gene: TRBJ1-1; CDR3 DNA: TGTGCCAGCAGTTTTCCGGGGGCGCAAGCTTTCTTT; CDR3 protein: CASSFPGAQAFF
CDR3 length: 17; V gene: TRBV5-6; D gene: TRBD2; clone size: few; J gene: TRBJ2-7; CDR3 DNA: TGTGCCAGCAGCCCGAGGGTAGCGGGAGGCAGCTCCTACGAGCAGTACTTC; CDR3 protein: CASSPRVAGGSSYEQYF
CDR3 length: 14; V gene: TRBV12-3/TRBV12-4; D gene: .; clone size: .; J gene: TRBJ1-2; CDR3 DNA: TGTGCCAGCAGTTTAGACAGTGCTAACTATGGCTACACCTTC; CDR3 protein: CASSLDSANYGYTF
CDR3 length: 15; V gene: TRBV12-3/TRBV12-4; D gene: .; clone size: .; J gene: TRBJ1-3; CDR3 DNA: TGTGCCAGCAGTAAACAGGTCCCTACTGGAAACACCATATATTTT; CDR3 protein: CASSKQVPTGNTIYF
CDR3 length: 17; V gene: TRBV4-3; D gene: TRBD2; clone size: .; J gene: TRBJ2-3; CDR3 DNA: TGCGCCAGCAGCCAAGAACCAGCGGGAGTTCTTCGGGATACGCAGTATTTT; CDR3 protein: CASSQEPAGVLRDTQYF
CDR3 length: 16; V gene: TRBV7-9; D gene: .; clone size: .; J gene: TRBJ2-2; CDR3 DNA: TGTGCCAGCAGCTTAGGGTGGACACTCAACACCGGGGAGCTGTTTTTT; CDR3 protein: CASSLGWTLNTGELFF
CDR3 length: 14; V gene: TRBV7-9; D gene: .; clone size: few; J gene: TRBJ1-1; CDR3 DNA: TGTGCCAGCAGCTTAGAGCGGGGTTCCACTGAAGCTTTCTTT; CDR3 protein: CASSLERGSTEAFF
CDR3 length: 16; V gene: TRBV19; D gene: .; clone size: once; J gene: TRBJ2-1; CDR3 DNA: TGTGCCAGTCGGTTTTCGGGTGGGACCGCCTACAATGAGCAGTTCTTC; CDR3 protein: CASRFSGGTAYNEQFF
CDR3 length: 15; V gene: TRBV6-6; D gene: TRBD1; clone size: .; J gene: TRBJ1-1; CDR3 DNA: TGTGCCAGCAGTAATAGGGGAACAGGGGACTTTGAAGCTTTCTTT; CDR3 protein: CASSNRGTGDFEAFF
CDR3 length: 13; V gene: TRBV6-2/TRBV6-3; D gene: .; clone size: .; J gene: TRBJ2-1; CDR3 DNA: TGTGCCAGCAGTTACTCACCGGGGTATGAGCAGTTCTTC; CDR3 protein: CASSYSPGYEQFF
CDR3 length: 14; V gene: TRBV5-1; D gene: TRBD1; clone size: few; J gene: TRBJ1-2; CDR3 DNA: TGCGCCAGCAGCTTGGAGACAGGGACCTTCGGCTACACCTTC; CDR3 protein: CASSLETGTFGYTF
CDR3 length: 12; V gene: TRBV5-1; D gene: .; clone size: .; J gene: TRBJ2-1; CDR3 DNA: TGCGCCAGCAGTCTGGGGATGAATGAGCAGTTCTTC; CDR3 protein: CASSLGMNEQFF
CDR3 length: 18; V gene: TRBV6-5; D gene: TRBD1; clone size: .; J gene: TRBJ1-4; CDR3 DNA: TGTGCCAGCAGAACCGGGACAGCCCTCGGAGGGACTAATGAAAAACTGTTTTTT; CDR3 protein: CASRTGTALGGTNEKLFF
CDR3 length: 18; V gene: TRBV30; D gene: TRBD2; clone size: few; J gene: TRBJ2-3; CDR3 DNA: TGTGCCTGGAATCGGGCGAGGACTAGCGGGAGGATGACAGATACGCAGTATTTT; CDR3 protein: CAWNRARTSGRMTDTQYF
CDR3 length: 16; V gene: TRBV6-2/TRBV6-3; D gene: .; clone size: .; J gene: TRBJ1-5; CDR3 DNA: TGTGCCAGCAGAGGTCCCAATCGGAGGCGCAATCAGCCCCAGCATTTT; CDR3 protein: CASRGPNRRRNQPQHF